Following are 28 T cell receptor beta chains from one sample sequenced in a study of control samples from healthy donors and cancer patients. Generated by immunoSEQ multiplex PCR, the TCRdb table keeps only in-frame clones and is missing some. The table lists some 130,000 clones, roughly 90% of them singletons. The sample comprised blood. The source is a woman aged 45-60 years in good health.

This rearrangement joins TRBV30 to TRBJ1-2; unclear D gene. CDR1 and CDR2 from the germline V gene are GTSNPN and SVGIG (reference sequence). Trimming shortened V by 3 bases and J by 8 bases, and 16 bases separated the two germline ends. The CDR3 totals 13 residues. CDR3 coding DNA: TGTGCCTGGAGAGGTCTAGGATCGGGCGGCTACACCTTC. Its protein product is CAWRGLGSGGYTF.

This clone appeared once. V is TRBV10-1 and J is TRBJ1-2; tentative D call: TRBD1 (6 bases). This CDR3 contains 13 residues. The V gene lost 7 bases and the J gene lost 3 bases, with 12 bases spanning the gap. Germline CDR1 WNHNN, CDR2 SYGVQD (reference sequence). CDR3 region: CASITGCDYGYTF. The CDR3 DNA is TGCGCCAGCATCACAGGGTGCGACTATGGCTACACCTTC.

This chain connects TRBV7-9 to TRBJ1-2; 8 positions agree with TRBD1. The ends lost 1 base at V and 7 bases at J; junction bases unmatched: 11. Germline V gene lookup returns CDR1 SEHNR and CDR2 FQNEAQ (reference sequence). There are 16 residues in the CDR3. In DNA form, the CDR3 reads TGTGCCAGCAGCTTAGGCATCGACAGGGGAATGGGTGGCTACACCTTC. Amino acid sequence: CASSLGIDRGMGGYTF.

J is TRBJ1-1 and V is TRBV5-1; D gene uncertain. CDR1 SGHRS and CDR2 YFSETQ come from the germline V gene. The length of the CDR3 is 16 residues. The V gene lost 0 bases and the J gene lost 1 base, with 13 bases spanning the gap. The CDR3 here is CASSLEGPTRNTEAFF. The CDR3, as DNA: TGCGCCAGCAGCTTGGAGGGCCCGACTAGGAACACTGAAGCTTTCTTT.

CDR3 protein: CASSTQRKIRPQGNEQFF. CDR3 in DNA: TGTGCCAGCAGCACCCAGCGGAAGATTAGGCCTCAAGGGAATGAGCAGTTCTTC. The genes are TRBV7-9 and TRBJ2-1, with D possibly being TRBD2 (5 bases). There are 18 residues in the CDR3. Per the germline V gene, CDR1 is SEHNR and CDR2 is FQNEAQ (reference sequence). V was clipped by 5 bases and J by 7 bases, with 27 bases between them.

The chain combines TRBV6-6 with TRBJ1-5; no definite D call. The CDR3 totals 13 residues. From germline, CDR1 is MNHNY and CDR2 SVGAGI (reference sequence). V was pared by 4 bases and J by 4 bases, with 8 bases between. The CDR3 is CASSLGPNQPQHF. CDR3 sequence (DNA): TGTGCCAGCAGTTTAGGCCCTAATCAGCCCCAGCATTTT.

J is TRBJ2-2 and V is TRBV29-1; no clear D. Germline-derived CDR1 and CDR2 are SQVTM and ANQGSEA. V lost 1 base and J lost 1, with 1 base in between. The CDR3 spans 12 residues. The CDR3 DNA reads as TGCAGCGTTGAAGGGAACACCGGGGAGCTGTTTTTT. This gives the protein CSVEGNTGELFF.

Remarks on this clone: The same CDR3 can be traced to other DNA sequences in this sample. The V call is TRBV9, the J call TRBJ1-3; D is perhaps TRBD1 (5 bases). Germline loops: CDR1 SGDLS, CDR2 YYNGEE. The V end was cut by 3 bases, the J end by 4 bases, with 11 bases between. CDR3 length: 14 amino acids. In DNA form, the CDR3 reads TGTGCCAGCAGCGCTGGGGGGACCGGAAACACCATATATTTT. Protein product: CASSAGGTGNTIYF. Supplemented by reference TRBV9 and TRBJ1-3, the full variable domain reads DSGVTQTPKHLITATGQRVTLRCSPRSGDLSVYWYQQSLDQGLQFLIQYYNGEERAKGNILERFSAQQFPDLHSELNLSSLELGDSALYFCASSAGGTGNTIYFGEGSWLTVV.

The CDR3 DNA reads TGCGCCAGCAGTGAGTCGACGCGGCGAGATTCACCCCTCCACTTT. It translates to CASSESTRRDSPLHF. This chain connects TRBV10-1 to TRBJ1-6; D ambiguous. The germline V gene encodes CDR1 WNHNN and CDR2 SYGVQD (reference sequence). The length of the CDR3 is 15 residues. Deletions cut 0 bases from V and 8 bases from J, with 11 bases between.

The chain joins TRBV6-5 to TRBJ2-5, with TRBD2 matching over 7 bases. Germline V lookup: CDR1 MNHEY, CDR2 SVGAGI. The V segment lost 5 bases and the J segment 1 base; nucleotides outside the gene matches: 7. The CDR3 length is 15 residues. The CDR3 reads CASSMGAGFQETQYF. The CDR3 coding sequence is TGTGCCAGCAGTATGGGAGCGGGGTTCCAAGAGACCCAGTACTTC.

The CDR3 here is CASSVLPARGSTDTQYF. For the CDR3, the DNA is TGCGCCAGCAGCGTCCTACCCGCCAGGGGAAGCACAGATACGCAGTATTTT. The rearrangement links TRBV5-1 to TRBJ2-3, with D possibly TRBD1 on 6 matching bases. Germline CDR1 is SGHRS and CDR2 is YFSETQ. The CDR3 runs to 17 residues. V was clipped by 4 bases and J by 0 bases, with 18 bases between them.

The V gene is TRBV9, the J gene TRBJ1-3; D gene unclear. The CDR3 extends over 17 amino acids. V lost 0 bases and J lost 0, with 13 bases in between. Per germline, CDR1 SGDLS and CDR2 YYNGEE. The CDR3: CASSVEMWADSGNTIYF. CDR3 sequence (DNA): TGTGCCAGCAGCGTAGAAATGTGGGCGGACTCTGGAAACACCATATATTTT.

The chain is built from TRBV12-1 and TRBJ1-3. TRBV12-1 is a recognized pseudogene. The CDR3 consists of 14 residues. The CDR3 DNA is TGTGCCAGCAGCTTTAAGGGGGGGACTATTGCCATATATTTT. Amino acids: CASSFKGGTIAIYF.

The gene calls are TRBV7-8 and TRBJ1-5, with TRBD1 matching over 9 bases. This CDR3 region has 15 residues. The trim removed 5 bases at V and 6 bases at J, leaving 8 bases unmatched. Germline V lookup: CDR1 SGHVS, CDR2 FQNEAQ. Written as DNA, the CDR3 is TGTGCCAGCAGCCCGGACAGGGGTTTCTCTCAGCCCCAGCATTTT. Translation gives CASSPDRGFSQPQHF.

The chain employs TRBV5-6 and TRBJ1-1, with D unresolved. The CDR3 runs to 14 residues. Per germline, CDR1 SGHDT and CDR2 YYEEEE. Trimming removed 5 bases from V and 1 base from J, with 12 bases in between. The CDR3 region has the DNA TGTGCCAGCAGAGGAGATCTGGGGAACACTGAAGCTTTCTTT. Translation: CASRGDLGNTEAFF.

V gene TRBV27 combines with J gene TRBJ1-6, with 10 positions matching TRBD1. This CDR3 region has 15 residues. Germline assignment: CDR1 MNHEY and CDR2 SMNVEV (reference sequence). The V gene end was trimmed by 6 bases and the J gene end by 6 bases; junction bases not matched to a gene: 5. This CDR3 is CASRWTGGPNSPLHF. Here the CDR3 DNA reads TGTGCCAGCAGATGGACAGGGGGTCCTAATTCACCCCTCCACTTT.

This clone was found a few times. The chain employs TRBV5-1 and TRBJ1-1; 8 bases line up with TRBD1. CDR3 length: 15 residues. CDR1 is SGHRS, CDR2 YFSETQ, per germline. The ends lost 4 bases at V and 1 base at J; junction bases unmatched: 6. CDR3 in DNA: TGCGCCAGCAGCGGCGGACAGGGTACGAACACTGAAGCTTTCTTT. Its translation is CASSGGQGTNTEAFF.

This clone turned up a few times. The chain employs TRBV30 and TRBJ1-2; D is undetermined. The CDR3 totals 13 residues. Trimming pared 4 bases from V and 2 bases from J, leaving 11 bases between. Germline assignment: CDR1 GTSNPN and CDR2 SVGIG (reference sequence). CDR3 protein: CAWMGKGNYGYTF. Here the CDR3 DNA reads TGTGCCTGGATGGGAAAAGGGAACTATGGCTACACCTTC.

This chain joins TRBV7-8 and TRBJ1-4; no definite D call. The CDR3 is made up of 14 amino acids. Trimming took 4 bases from V and 7 from J, leaving 13 bases between them. Germline CDR1 SGHVS, CDR2 FQNEAQ. DNA for the CDR3: TGTGCCAGCAGCTCACTGAAGGGCGGTGAAAAACTGTTTTTT. Translating it yields CASSSLKGGEKLFF.

The V and J genes are TRBV14 and TRBJ1-4; a weak D match, TRBD1 (6 bases). Trimming removed 2 bases at V and 10 bases at J, with 20 bases between. CDR1 and CDR2 (germline): SGHDN, FVKESK. This CDR3 contains 16 residues. The DNA for the CDR3 is TGTGCCAGCAGCCAAAGGTTGCCAGGGGCCGGAGGAAAACTGTTTTTT. Its protein is CASSQRLPGAGGKLFF. Complete variable domain (other parts from reference TRBV14 and TRBJ1-4): EAGVTQFPSHSVIEKGQTVTLRCDPISGHDNLYWYRRVMGKEIKFLLHFVKESKQDESGMPNNRFLAERTGGTYSTLKVQPAELEDSGVYFCASSQRLPGAGGKLFFGSGTQLSVL.

The chain recombines TRBV21-1 with TRBJ1-3; TRBD1 was called by the table and not checked on the DNA. TRBV21-1 is listed as a pseudogene. CDR3 length equals 18 residues. The CDR3 nucleotides read TGTGCCAGAAACTATCAAGGGCAGGGAAGAATCGGAGGAAACACCATATATTTT. Residues: CARNYQGQGRIGGNTIYF.

The chain employs TRBV11-2 and TRBJ1-1, with 7 nucleotides matching TRBD1. From germline, CDR1 is SGHAT and CDR2 FQNNGV. Trimming at V came to 5 bases and at J to 6 bases, leaving 6 bases not matched to a gene. This CDR3 contains 13 residues. The CDR3 sequence is CASSPTQGAEAFF. The CDR3 DNA is TGTGCCAGCAGCCCTACCCAGGGGGCTGAAGCTTTCTTT.

Details on this clone: Other DNA sequences in this sample translate to the same CDR3. The rearrangement uses TRBV28 and TRBJ2-3; no clear D gene. Germline CDR1 is MDHEN and CDR2 is SYDVKM. Trimming cost V 3 bases and J 3 bases, with 10 bases left between them. This CDR3 contains 14 residues. Here the CDR3 reads CASSFLQSTDTQYF. The CDR3 DNA reads as TGTGCCAGCAGTTTTTTGCAGAGTACAGATACGCAGTATTTT.

This clone was seen just once. The genes are TRBV7-8 and TRBJ2-1, with 8 nucleotides matching TRBD2. Germline V lookup: CDR1 SGHVS, CDR2 FQNEAQ. After removal of 0 bases from V and 6 bases from J, the junction contained 10 bases not matched to a gene. This CDR3 has 17 amino acids. CDR3 DNA sequence: TGTGCCAGCAGCTTAGCGGCCATCAGGACTAGCATCAATGAGCAGTTCTTC. It specifies CASSLAAIRTSINEQFF.

The rearrangement uses TRBV7-6 and TRBJ2-1, with 8 positions matching TRBD2. From germline, CDR1 is SGHVS and CDR2 FNYEAQ. The V gene end was trimmed by 1 base and the J gene end by 4 bases; junction bases not matched to a gene: 9. This CDR3 comprises 17 residues. The CDR3 DNA reads as TGTGCCAGCAGCTTAGATGGGGCGGGGGGACATTACAATGAGCAGTTCTTC. Amino acid sequence: CASSLDGAGGHYNEQFF.

This chain links TRBV2 with TRBJ1-5; 7 positions match TRBD1. Germline V gene lookup returns CDR1 SNHLY and CDR2 FYNNEI. The CDR3 is 14 residues long. J lost 6 bases, V lost 6 bases, and 8 bases had no gene match. CDR3 coding DNA: TGTGCCAGCAGCGAGACAGGGATAGGTCAGCCCCAGCATTTT. This translates into CASSETGIGQPQHF.

This sequence joins TRBV5-1 and TRBJ2-6; D unresolved. The CDR3 spans 13 residues. The germline V and J ends were trimmed by 7 bases and 2 bases, with 7 bases remaining between them. Germline CDR1 and CDR2: SGHRS and YFSETQ. The CDR3 sequence: CASLSAGANVLTF. Written as DNA, the CDR3 is TGCGCCAGCTTGAGTGCTGGGGCCAACGTCCTGACTTTC.

The rearrangement joins TRBV6-6 to TRBJ2-7; D perhaps matches TRBD2 (5 bases). V lost 6 bases, J lost 4 bases, and 10 bases lay in between. This CDR3 spans 12 amino acids. Germline V lookup: CDR1 MNHNY, CDR2 SVGAGI (reference sequence). The CDR3 nucleotides read TGTGCCAGCAGCCCCGGGATTTACGAGCAGTACTTC. Translating gives CASSPGIYEQYF.